Listed below are T cell receptor beta chains from one sample, sequenced in a study of cytomegalovirus exposure and HLA in healthy donors. The assay was immunoSEQ multiplex PCR, and TCRdb's table has in-frame clones only and misses some. Found here are some 130,000 clones, roughly three quarters of them singletons; the top ten hold around 3%. The sequenced sample was PBMCs. These receptors originate from a man aged 35 to 55 in good health and CMV-seronegative. CDR3s include the opening cysteine and the closing phenylalanine or tryptophan. D genes are given only for firm matches. Size values are once, few and many counts, or a class for expanded clones, and some rows have none.

D,V,J,size,CDR3,DNA
.,TRBV7-9,TRBJ1-6,.,CASSPLQGSPYNSPLHF,TGTGCCAGCAGCCCACTGCAGGGCTCACCGTATAATTCACCCCTCCACTTT
.,TRBV11-2,TRBJ2-5,.,CASSFGGDEQETQYF,TGTGCCAGCAGCTTCGGCGGTGACGAACAAGAGACCCAGTACTTC
TRBD2,TRBV11-3,TRBJ2-1,.,CASSPSGKNSEQFF,TGTGCCAGCAGTCCTAGCGGGAAAAATAGTGAGCAGTTCTTC
TRBD2,TRBV5-1,TRBJ2-3,.,CASSLVPTSGVNTDTQYF,TGCGCCAGCAGCTTGGTCCCGACTAGCGGGGTTAACACAGATACGCAGTATTTT
.,TRBV5-4,TRBJ1-2,.,CASSTRGAANYGYTF,TGTGCCAGCAGCACGCGGGGTGCAGCTAACTATGGCTACACCTTC
TRBD2,TRBV28,TRBJ2-7,.,CASRLIAGRDEQYF,TGTGCCAGCAGGCTGATAGCGGGACGGGACGAGCAGTACTTC
.,TRBV29-1,TRBJ1-2,.,CSVEQVTYGYTF,TGCAGCGTTGAACAGGTGACCTATGGCTACACCTTC
.,TRBV28,TRBJ1-2,few,CASSFSGQRYGYTF,TGTGCCAGCAGTTTCTCAGGACAGCGCTATGGCTACACCTTC
TRBD1,TRBV7-9,TRBJ1-3,.,CASSQTGGSGNTIYF,TGTGCCAGCAGCCAGACAGGGGGCTCTGGAAACACCATATATTTT
TRBD1,TRBV6-9,TRBJ1-5,.,CASSWTGGGQPQHF,TGTGCCAGCAGTTGGACAGGGGGCGGTCAGCCCCAGCATTTT
TRBD1,TRBV10-3,TRBJ2-1,.,CAISGRQGRDEQFF,TGTGCCATCAGTGGAAGACAGGGCAGGGATGAGCAGTTCTTC
TRBD1,TRBV11-3,TRBJ2-7,.,CASIGTESYEQYF,TGTGCCAGCATCGGGACAGAATCCTACGAGCAGTACTTC
TRBD2,TRBV28,TRBJ2-5,.,CASSDPLAAGGETQYF,TGTGCCAGCAGCGACCCTCTTGCCGCGGGAGGAGAGACCCAGTACTTC
TRBD1,TRBV9,TRBJ1-5,.,CASSVGAGGQPQHF,TGTGCCAGCAGCGTAGGGGCAGGGGGTCAGCCCCAGCATTTT
.,TRBV11-1,TRBJ2-7,.,CASSPSQWAGDLEQYF,TGTGCCAGCAGCCCTTCCCAATGGGCCGGGGATCTCGAGCAGTACTTC
TRBD2,TRBV6-5,TRBJ2-2,.,CASRPRRTGGGELFF,TGTGCCAGCAGGCCCAGGAGGACGGGGGGCGGGGAGCTGTTTTTT
.,TRBV6-1,TRBJ2-7,.,CASSEGGQQNYEQYF,TGTGCCAGCAGTGAGGGGGGACAGCAAAACTACGAGCAGTACTTC
.,TRBV19,TRBJ1-2,.,CASSPGLANYGYTF,TGTGCCAGTAGTCCGGGTCTCGCCAACTATGGCTACACCTTC
.,TRBV7-8,TRBJ2-7,.,CASSLGRPYSYEQYF,TGTGCCAGCAGCTTGGGGCGGCCCTACTCCTACGAGCAGTACTTC
.,TRBV6-1,TRBJ2-1,.,CASSHGSHNEQFF,TGTGCCAGCAGCCACGGGAGCCACAATGAGCAGTTCTTC
TRBD2,TRBV5-4,TRBJ2-3,.,CASSLGRGAITDTQYF,TGTGCCAGCAGCTTGGGGCGGGGGGCTATCACAGATACGCAGTATTTT
.,TRBV19,TRBJ1-2,.,CASAALNYGYTF,TGTGCCAGCGCGGCCCTAAACTATGGCTACACCTTC
TRBD1,TRBV5-1,TRBJ2-7,.,CASSAVGQGSYEQYF,TGCGCCAGCAGCGCGGTGGGACAGGGGTCCTACGAGCAGTACTTC
TRBD2,TRBV10-3,TRBJ2-3,.,CAIRGTSGDPTDTQYF,TGTGCCATCAGGGGGACTAGCGGGGATCCCACAGATACGCAGTATTTT
.,TRBV19,TRBJ2-2,.,CASTLRGLNTGELFF,TGTGCCAGTACCCTCAGAGGACTAAACACCGGGGAGCTGTTTTTT
.,TRBV30,TRBJ1-2,.,CAWSRGGRGDGYTF,TGTGCCTGGAGCCGCGGGGGGCGAGGGGATGGCTACACCTTC
TRBD2,TRBV7-9,TRBJ2-7,.,CASSPHSGSGYEQYF,TGTGCCAGCAGCCCGCATAGCGGGAGTGGGTACGAGCAGTACTTC
.,TRBV6-6,TRBJ1-6,.,CASSYFTRGYNSPLHF,TGTGCCAGCAGTTACTTCACCAGGGGCTATAATTCACCCCTCCACTTT
.,TRBV28,TRBJ2-1,.,CASSFLDSYNEQFF,TGTGCCAGCAGTTTCCTCGACAGTTACAATGAGCAGTTCTTC
.,TRBV11-3,TRBJ1-5,.,CASSRTDSPKRNSNQPQHF,TGTGCCAGCAGCCGAACAGACAGCCCAAAGAGAAATAGCAATCAGCCCCAGCATTTT
TRBD1,TRBV2,TRBJ2-1,.,CASTGTGVNEQFF,TGTGCCAGCACAGGGACAGGGGTTAATGAGCAGTTCTTC
TRBD2,TRBV7-8,TRBJ2-3,.,CASSFNLAGGRTDTQYF,TGTGCCAGCAGCTTCAATCTAGCGGGGGGGCGGACAGATACGCAGTATTTT
.,TRBV6-5,TRBJ2-7,.,CASSYRPSRSSYEQYF,TGTGCCAGCAGTTACCGCCCGAGTCGAAGCTCCTACGAGCAGTACTTC
.,TRBV5-6,TRBJ2-7,.,CASSLGWGDSSYEQYF,TGTGCCAGCAGCTTGGGTTGGGGGGACAGCTCCTACGAGCAGTACTTC
TRBD1,TRBV18,TRBJ1-6,.,CASSKTGNNSPLHF,TGTGCCAGCTCAAAGACAGGGAATAATTCACCCCTCCACTTT
.,TRBV25-1,TRBJ1-4,.,CASSEPGGVITNEKLFF,TGTGCCAGCAGTGAACCCGGGGGAGTTATAACTAATGAAAAACTGTTTTTT
.,TRBV4-3,TRBJ2-7,.,CASSQDLGGDPTLYEQYF,TGCGCCAGCAGCCAAGATTTAGGGGGGGACCCCACTCTCTACGAGCAGTACTTC
TRBD1,TRBV13,TRBJ2-5,.,CASSLDSDRGRETQYF,TGTGCCAGCAGCTTAGATTCCGACAGGGGGCGAGAGACCCAGTACTTC
TRBD1,TRBV4-3,TRBJ1-1,.,CASSPRTGGYPEAFF,TGCGCCAGCAGCCCCAGGACAGGGGGGTACCCTGAAGCTTTCTTT
TRBD1,TRBV7-9,TRBJ1-1,.,CASSLALGQGTPEAFF,TGTGCCAGCAGCTTAGCCCTGGGACAGGGAACGCCTGAAGCTTTCTTT
TRBD1,TRBV7-9,TRBJ1-5,.,CASSLGTGRKNLHF,TGTGCCAGCAGCTTAGGGACAGGGAGAAAAAACCTGCATTTT
.,TRBV7-6,TRBJ2-6,.,CASSFAGAGANVLTF,TGTGCCAGCAGCTTCGCCGGGGCTGGGGCCAACGTCCTGACTTTC
TRBD1,TRBV30,TRBJ2-5,.,CAWTRGLQETQYF,TGTGCCTGGACGAGGGGGCTACAAGAGACCCAGTACTTC
.,TRBV5-1,TRBJ2-7,.,CASQRRSGVDYEQYF,TGCGCCTCACAGCGGCGAAGCGGAGTAGACTACGAGCAGTACTTC
.,TRBV19,TRBJ2-1,.,CASSTGQRTYNEQFF,TGTGCCAGTAGTACCGGACAGCGAACCTACAATGAGCAGTTCTTC
TRBD1,TRBV7-3,TRBJ1-3,few,CASSQGQGNTIYF,TGTGCCAGCAGCCAGGGACAGGGAAACACCATATATTTT
TRBD2,TRBV4-3,TRBJ2-1,.,CASSQDRSGRSEQFF,TGCGCCAGCAGCCAAGATCGTAGCGGGAGATCTGAGCAGTTCTTC
TRBD1,TRBV4-3,TRBJ2-1,.,CASSQRTGRKTNEQFF,TGCGCCAGCAGCCAAAGGACAGGACGTAAGACCAATGAGCAGTTCTTC
TRBD2,TRBV30,TRBJ2-7,.,CAWSTSGASSYEQYF,TGTGCCTGGAGCACTAGCGGGGCCAGCTCCTACGAGCAGTACTTC
.,TRBV15,TRBJ1-6,.,CATGTGNNSPLHF,TGTGCCACTGGAACAGGGAATAATTCACCCCTCCACTTT
.,TRBV5-1,TRBJ2-7,.,CASSREQGSYEQYF,TGCGCCAGCAGTCGGGAACAGGGTTCCTACGAGCAGTACTTC
TRBD1,TRBV19,TRBJ1-2,.,CASSPNRGANYGYTF,TGTGCCAGTAGCCCTAACAGGGGAGCTAACTATGGCTACACCTTC
.,TRBV27,TRBJ2-7,.,CASTPAGTHEQYF,TGTGCCAGCACCCCGGCAGGTACCCACGAGCAGTACTTC
.,TRBV10-3,TRBJ2-7,.,CAITRTLRDEQYF,TGTGCCATCACCCGGACCCTGCGGGACGAGCAGTACTTC
TRBD2,TRBV2,TRBJ2-5,.,CASSSLAGGQRETQYF,TGTGCCAGCAGTTCGCTAGCGGGGGGGCAGCGAGAGACCCAGTACTTC